This record concerns one T cell receptor (beta chain) sequence. V dropped 1 base and J dropped 6 bases, with 12 bases sitting between them. The CDR3 is 13 amino acids. Germline loops: CDR1 DFQATT, CDR2 SNEGSKA (reference sequence). After template switching added a universal primer site, the resulting cDNA carried unique molecular identifiers. TCRdb fed the 5' RACE reads into MiXCR, producing one record per CDR3 protein. Of under 1 million distinct CDR3 sequences in the sample, about 12% were seen once. The record originates from a study of identical twins. The sample was also reused in another study, on yellow fever vaccine responses in identical twins.

The sample was PBMCs. J is TRBJ2-5 and V is TRBV20-1, with TRBD2 as a possible D gene (6 bases). The TCR sequence derives from a young woman in good health. The CDR3 nucleotides read TGCAGTGCTAGAGTGGGGGGAGTGAAGACCCAGTACTTC. Encoded protein: CSARVGGVKTQYF.